Described below is a single T cell receptor (beta chain) sequence and its context. This record belongs to a study of cytomegalovirus exposure and HLA in healthy donors. PCR involved 60 Vbeta and 13 Jbeta primers. TCRdb's table, derived via immunoSEQ multiplex PCR, lists solely in-frame clones and lacks some. The data contain 200,000 to 250,000 clones, over 70% of them singletons. The germline V gene has CDR1 MGHRA and CDR2 YSYEKL. V lost 3 bases and J lost 2, with 13 bases in between. The CDR3 runs 15 residues. This clonotype was obtained from a woman aged 55-70 years in good health and CMV-seropositive. This chain connects TRBV4-1 to TRBJ1-2, with D perhaps matching TRBD1 (5 bases). The sequenced sample was PBMCs. The CDR3 reads CASSHLDTPNYGYTF. In DNA, the CDR3 is TGCGCCAGCAGCCACTTGGACACCCCCAACTATGGCTACACCTTC.